Listed here is a single T cell receptor beta chain. With a far larger clone one base away, a read error is the likely cause. The data derive from a study of regulatory T cells in long-lasting Graves disease. V shed 4 bases and J shed 10 bases, with 18 bases lying between them. Germline CDR1 and CDR2: SGHRS and YFSETQ. The CDR3 totals 14 residues. This sample's time point: newly diagnosed GD, antithyroid drugs for less than 3 months. The TCR library was prepared using RNA isolated from PBMCs. Building of the TCR beta libraries involved iRepertoire HTBI primers and Arm-PCR of CDR3 regions. A single record per CDR3 protein comes from TCRdb applying MiXCR to the multiplex PCR reads. This sample has approximately 470,000 distinct CDR3 sequences; around 15% occur once, and the top ten carry less than 15%. This sample also belongs to another study, concerning T cells in Graves' hyperthyroidism and ophthalmopathy. That source notes: First-round RT-PCR targeting the TCR CDR3 was performed with the HTBI primer set.

This receptor was taken from a man in his forties or fifties with Graves disease. The J gene is TRBJ2-1, the V gene TRBV5-1, with D tentatively TRBD1 or TRBD2 (5 bases each). The specimen comprised peripheral blood mononuclear cells (PBMCs), sampled at new diagnosis, from a patient treated with antithyroid drugs. CDR3 sequence reads: CASSPTRTIYEQFF. CDR3 sequence (DNA): TGCGCCAGCAGCCCCACTAGGACAATATACGAGCAGTTCTTC.